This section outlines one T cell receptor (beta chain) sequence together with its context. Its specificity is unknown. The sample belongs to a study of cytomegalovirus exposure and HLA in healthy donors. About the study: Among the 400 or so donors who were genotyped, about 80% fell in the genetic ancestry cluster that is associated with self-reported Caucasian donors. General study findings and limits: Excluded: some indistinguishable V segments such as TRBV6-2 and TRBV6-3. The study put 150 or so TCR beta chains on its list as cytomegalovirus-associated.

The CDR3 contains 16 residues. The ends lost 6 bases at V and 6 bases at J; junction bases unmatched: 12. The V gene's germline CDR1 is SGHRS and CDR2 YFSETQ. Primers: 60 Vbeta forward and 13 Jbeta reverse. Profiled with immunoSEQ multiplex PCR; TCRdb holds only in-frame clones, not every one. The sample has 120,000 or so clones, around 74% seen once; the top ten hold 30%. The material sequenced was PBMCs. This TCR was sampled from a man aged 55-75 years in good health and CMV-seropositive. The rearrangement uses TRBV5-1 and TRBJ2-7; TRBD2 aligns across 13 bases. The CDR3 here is CASTFGLAGERGEQYF. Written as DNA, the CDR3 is TGCGCCAGCACCTTTGGACTAGCGGGAGAACGTGGCGAGCAGTACTTC.